One sample yielded the 2 T cell receptor beta chains listed below, sequenced in a study of blood T cell repertoires in COVID-19. Only in-frame clones appear in the TCRdb table, and some are missing; sequencing was by immunoSEQ multiplex PCR. This sample has about 140,000 clones, with approximately 78% found just once. What was sequenced was peripheral blood. The receptors stem from a woman of 80 years or more with acute or convalescent COVID-19.

The rearrangement uses TRBV27 and TRBJ2-2; 10 nucleotides line up with TRBD2. The V gene end was trimmed by 9 bases and the J gene end by 3 bases; junction bases not matched to a gene: 1. Germline assignment: CDR1 MNHEY and CDR2 SMNVEV (reference sequence). CDR3 length: 13 residues. The CDR3 loop is CARSGGDTGELFF. For the CDR3, the DNA is TGTGCCAGAAGCGGGGGGGACACCGGGGAGCTGTTTTTT.

The chain is built from TRBV12-3 or TRBV12-4 and TRBJ1-5; D remains ambiguous. This CDR3 is 11 amino acids long. Trimming took 6 bases from V and 9 from J, leaving 9 bases between them. The chain's CDR3 is CASSRDRPQHF. The CDR3 nucleotides read TGTGCCAGCAGCCGGGATCGGCCCCAGCATTTT.